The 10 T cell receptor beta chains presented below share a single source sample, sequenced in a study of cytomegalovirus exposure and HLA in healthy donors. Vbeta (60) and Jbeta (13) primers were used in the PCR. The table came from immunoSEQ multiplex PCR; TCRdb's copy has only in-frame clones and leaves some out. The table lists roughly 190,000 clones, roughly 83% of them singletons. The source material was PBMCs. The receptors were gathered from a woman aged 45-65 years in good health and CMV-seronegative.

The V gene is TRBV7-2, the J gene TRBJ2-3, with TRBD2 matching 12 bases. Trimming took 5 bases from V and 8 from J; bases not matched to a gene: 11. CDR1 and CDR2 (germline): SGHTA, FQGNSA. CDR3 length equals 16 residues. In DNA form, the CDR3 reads TGTGCCAGCAGCCCCCGGACTAGCGGGGCCGCCGGTACGCAGTATTTT. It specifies CASSPRTSGAAGTQYF.

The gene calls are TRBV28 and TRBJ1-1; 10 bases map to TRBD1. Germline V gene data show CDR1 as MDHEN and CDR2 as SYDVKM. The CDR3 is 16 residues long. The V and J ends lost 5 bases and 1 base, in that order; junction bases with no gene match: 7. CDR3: CASSLRQGAGNTEAFF. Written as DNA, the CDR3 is TGTGCCAGCAGTCTACGACAGGGGGCGGGGAACACTGAAGCTTTCTTT.

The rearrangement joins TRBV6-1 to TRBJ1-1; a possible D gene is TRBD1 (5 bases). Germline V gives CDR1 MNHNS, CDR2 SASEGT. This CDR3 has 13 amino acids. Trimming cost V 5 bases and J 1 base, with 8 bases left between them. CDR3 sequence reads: CASSRQGNTEAFF. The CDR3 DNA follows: TGTGCCAGCAGTAGGCAGGGGAACACTGAAGCTTTCTTT.

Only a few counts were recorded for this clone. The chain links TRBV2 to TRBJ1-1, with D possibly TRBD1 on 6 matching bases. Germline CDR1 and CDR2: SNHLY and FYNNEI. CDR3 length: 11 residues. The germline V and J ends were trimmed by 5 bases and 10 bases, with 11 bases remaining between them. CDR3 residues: CASSTGNGAFF. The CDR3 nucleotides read TGTGCCAGCAGTACAGGGAATGGAGCTTTCTTT.

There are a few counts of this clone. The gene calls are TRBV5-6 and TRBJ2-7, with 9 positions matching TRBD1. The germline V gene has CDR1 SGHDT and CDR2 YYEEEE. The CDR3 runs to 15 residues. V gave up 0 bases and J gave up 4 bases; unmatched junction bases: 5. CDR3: CASSLADRGRYEQYF. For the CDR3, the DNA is TGTGCCAGCAGCTTGGCCGACAGGGGGAGGTACGAGCAGTACTTC.

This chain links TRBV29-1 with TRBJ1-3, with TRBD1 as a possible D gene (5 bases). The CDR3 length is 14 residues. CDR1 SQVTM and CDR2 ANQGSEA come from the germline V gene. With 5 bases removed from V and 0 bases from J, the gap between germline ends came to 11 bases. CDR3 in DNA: TGCAGCGTTCTCTTCGACAGCTCTGGAAACACCATATATTTT. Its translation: CSVLFDSSGNTIYF.

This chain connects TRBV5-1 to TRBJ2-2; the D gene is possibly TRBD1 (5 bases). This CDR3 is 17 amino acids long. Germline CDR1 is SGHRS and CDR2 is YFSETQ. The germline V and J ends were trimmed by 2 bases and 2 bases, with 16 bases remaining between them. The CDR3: CASSLGRLQDNTGELFF. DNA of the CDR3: TGCGCCAGCAGCTTAGGCCGTTTACAGGACAACACCGGGGAGCTGTTTTTT.

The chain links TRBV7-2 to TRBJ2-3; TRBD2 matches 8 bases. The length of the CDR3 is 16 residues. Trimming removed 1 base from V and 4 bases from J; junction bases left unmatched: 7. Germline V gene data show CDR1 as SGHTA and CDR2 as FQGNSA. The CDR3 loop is CASSLVFGRAPDTQYF. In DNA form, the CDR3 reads TGTGCCAGCAGCTTAGTTTTCGGGAGGGCCCCAGATACGCAGTATTTT. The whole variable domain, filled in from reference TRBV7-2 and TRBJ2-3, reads GAGVSQSPSNKVTEKGKDVELRCDPISGHTALYWYRQSLGQGLEFLIYFQGNSAPDKSGLPSDRFSAERTGGSVSTLTIQRTQQEDSAVYLCASSLVFGRAPDTQYFGPGTRLTVL.

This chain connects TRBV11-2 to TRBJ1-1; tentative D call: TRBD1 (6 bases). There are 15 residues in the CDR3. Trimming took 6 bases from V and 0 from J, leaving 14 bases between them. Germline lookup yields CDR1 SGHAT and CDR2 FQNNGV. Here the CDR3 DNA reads TGTGCCAGCAGTACAGGGCGGAATCTGAACACTGAAGCTTTCTTT. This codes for CASSTGRNLNTEAFF.

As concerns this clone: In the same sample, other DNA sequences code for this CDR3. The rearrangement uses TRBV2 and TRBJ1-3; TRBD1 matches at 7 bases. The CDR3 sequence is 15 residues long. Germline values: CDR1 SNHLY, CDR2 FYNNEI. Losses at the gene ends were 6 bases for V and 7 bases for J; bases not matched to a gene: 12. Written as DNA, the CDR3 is TGTGCCAGCAGCCCCGGGACAGCCTATGGGAACACCATATATTTT. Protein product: CASSPGTAYGNTIYF.